The entry below describes one T cell receptor beta chain. Its antigen is not identified. The data stem from a study of T cell responses to AZD1222 COVID-19 vaccine. Across the study: Second doses that came at about 4 or about 12 weeks were put together.

Germline loops: CDR1 SEHNR, CDR2 FQNEAQ (reference sequence). This CDR3 spans 14 amino acids. V lost 1 base, J lost 4 bases, and 10 bases lay in between. General observations from the study: Spike-wide coverage was observed for vaccine-associated CD4 TCRs, with dominant responses at 160-218 and 743-854. Spike-specific TCR breadth and depth grew following two AZD1222 doses. Nearly half of spike-specific TCRs reportedly target unmutated variant regions.

The assay was immunoSEQ multiplex PCR, and TCRdb's table has in-frame clones only and misses some. Of 200,000 or so clones in the sample, 85% to 90% were seen once. This clonotype was obtained from an adult in good health. This rearrangement joins TRBV7-9 to TRBJ1-2; D not certain. The material sequenced was peripheral blood, taken on day 0 of AZD1222 vaccination. The CDR3 nucleotides read TGTGCCAGCAGCTTAGACCCGGCGGGCTATGGCTACACCTTC. Translation: CASSLDPAGYGYTF. Using reference TRBV7-9 and TRBJ1-2 for the parts outside the CDR3, the full variable domain is DTGVSQNPRHKITKRGQNVTFRCDPISEHNRLYWYRQTLGQGPEFLTYFQNEAQLEKSRLLSDRFSAERPKGSFSTLEIQRTEQGDSAMYLCASSLDPAGYGYTFGSGTRLTVV.